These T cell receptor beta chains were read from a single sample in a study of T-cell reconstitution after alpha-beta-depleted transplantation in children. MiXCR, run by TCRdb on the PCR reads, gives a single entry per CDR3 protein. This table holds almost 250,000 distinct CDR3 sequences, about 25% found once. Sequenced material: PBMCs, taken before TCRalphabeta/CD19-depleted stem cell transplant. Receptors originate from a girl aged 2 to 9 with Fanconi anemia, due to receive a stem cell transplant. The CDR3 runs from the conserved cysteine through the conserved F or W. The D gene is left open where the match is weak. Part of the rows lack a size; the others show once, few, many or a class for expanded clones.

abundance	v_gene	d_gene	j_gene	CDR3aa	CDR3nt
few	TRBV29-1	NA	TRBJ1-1	CSAESLLRSAFF	TGCAGCGCCGAATCCCTCCTAAGGTCTGCTTTCTTT
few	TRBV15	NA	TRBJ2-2	CATRVLTGELFF	TGTGCCACCAGGGTCCTCACCGGGGAGCTGTTTTTT
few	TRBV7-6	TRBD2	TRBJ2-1	CASRKRGGPGNEQFF	TGTGCCAGCAGAAAGCGGGGGGGCCCCGGCAATGAGCAGTTCTTC
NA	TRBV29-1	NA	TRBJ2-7	CSALGLGEQYF	TGCAGCGCGCTAGGGCTTGGCGAGCAGTACTTC
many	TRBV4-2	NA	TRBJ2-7	CASSQVGLSSYEQYF	TGTGCCAGCAGCCAAGTCGGCTTGAGCTCCTACGAGCAGTACTTC
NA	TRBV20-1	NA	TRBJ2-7	CSAGEPSYEQYF	TGCAGTGCCGGGGAGCCGTCCTACGAGCAGTACTTC
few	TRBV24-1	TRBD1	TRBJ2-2	CATSDQGANTGELFF	TGTGCCACCAGTGATCAGGGGGCGAACACCGGGGAGCTGTTTTTT
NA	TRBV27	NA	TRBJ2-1	CASIDRGASYNEQFF	TGTGCCAGCATAGATCGCGGCGCCTCCTACAATGAGCAGTTCTTC
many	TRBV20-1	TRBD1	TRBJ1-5	CSARGTGPNQPQHF	TGCAGTGCTAGGGGGACAGGCCCGAATCAGCCCCAGCATTTT
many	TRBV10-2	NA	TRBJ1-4	CASTRESGKLFF	TGCGCCAGCACTCGCGAATCAGGAAAACTGTTTTTT
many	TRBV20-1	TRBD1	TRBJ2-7	CSAWDRDQYEQYF	TGCAGTGCTTGGGACAGGGATCAATACGAGCAGTACTTC
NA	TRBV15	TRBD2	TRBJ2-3	CATSRDRSGGPSDTQYF	TGTGCCACCAGCAGAGATCGGAGCGGGGGGCCTTCAGATACGCAGTATTTT
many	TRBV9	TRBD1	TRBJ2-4	CASSANRGGNIQYF	TGTGCCAGCAGCGCCAACAGGGGTGGGAACATTCAGTACTTC
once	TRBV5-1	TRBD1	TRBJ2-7	CASSLEGTGSYEQYF	TGCGCCAGCAGCTTGGAAGGGACAGGCTCCTACGAGCAGTACTTC
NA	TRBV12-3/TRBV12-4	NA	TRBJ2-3	CASSLTSLAADTQYF	TGTGCCAGCAGTTTGACTAGTTTAGCGGCAGATACGCAGTATTTT
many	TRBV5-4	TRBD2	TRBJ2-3	CASSLAGGGTDTQYF	TGTGCCAGCAGCTTGGCGGGAGGGGGGACAGATACGCAGTATTTT
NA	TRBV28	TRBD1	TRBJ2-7	CASRASGTGYEQYF	TGTGCCAGCAGGGCATCCGGGACAGGCTACGAGCAGTACTTC
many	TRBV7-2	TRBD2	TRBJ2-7	CASSLSGGAYEQYF	TGTGCCAGCAGCTTGAGCGGGGGGGCCTACGAGCAGTACTTC
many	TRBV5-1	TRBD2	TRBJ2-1	CASKRGGLGDEQFF	TGCGCCAGTAAGCGGGGGGGCCTAGGGGATGAGCAGTTCTTC
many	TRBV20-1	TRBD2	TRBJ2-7	CSAWTSGSYEQYF	TGCAGTGCTTGGACTAGCGGCTCCTACGAGCAGTACTTC
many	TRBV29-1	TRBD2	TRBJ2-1	CSVAVGGSGDEQFF	TGCAGCGTTGCTGTTGGCGGGAGTGGGGATGAGCAGTTCTTC
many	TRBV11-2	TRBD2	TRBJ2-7	CASSQNRYSLAGGSYEQYF	TGTGCCAGCAGCCAAAATAGATACTCACTAGCGGGGGGCTCCTACGAGCAGTACTTC
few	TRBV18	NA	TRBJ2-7	CASSPRTEGYEQYF	TGTGCCAGCTCACCCAGGACAGAGGGCTACGAGCAGTACTTC
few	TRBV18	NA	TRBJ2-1	CASSPLLGQKQFF	TGTGCCAGCTCACCCCTCCTCGGACAGAAGCAGTTCTTC
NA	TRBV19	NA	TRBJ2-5	CASTVRQGTKETQYF	TGTGCCAGTACTGTAAGGCAGGGAACCAAAGAGACCCAGTACTTC
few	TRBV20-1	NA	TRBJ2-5	CSASAAQETQYF	TGCAGTGCTAGCGCAGCCCAAGAGACCCAGTACTTC
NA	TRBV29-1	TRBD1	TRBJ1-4	CSVEGQGQHNEKLFF	TGCAGCGTTGAAGGACAGGGACAGCATAATGAAAAACTGTTTTTT
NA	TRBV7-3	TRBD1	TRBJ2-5	CASSMYGTAQETQYF	TGTGCCAGCAGCATGTACGGGACAGCCCAAGAGACCCAGTACTTC
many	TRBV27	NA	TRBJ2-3	CASSFSLTDTQYF	TGTGCCAGCAGTTTTAGCCTCACAGATACGCAGTATTTT
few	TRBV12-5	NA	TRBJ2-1	CASGLGHNEQFF	TGTGCTAGTGGTTTGGGGCACAATGAGCAGTTCTTC
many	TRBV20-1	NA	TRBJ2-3	CSARDWLGLDTQYF	TGCAGTGCTAGAGATTGGCTGGGATTAGATACGCAGTATTTT
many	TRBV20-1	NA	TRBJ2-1	CSATGNSHEQFF	TGCAGTGCTACAGGGAATTCCCATGAGCAGTTCTTC
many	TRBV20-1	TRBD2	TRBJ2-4	CSASWGDYSSQNIQYF	TGCAGTGCTAGCTGGGGGGACTACAGTTCGCAAAACATTCAGTACTTC
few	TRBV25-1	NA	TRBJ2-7	CASSEFTIYEQYF	TGTGCCAGCAGTGAATTCACGATCTACGAGCAGTACTTC
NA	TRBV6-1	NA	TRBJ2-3	CASSVVGISTDTQYF	TGTGCCAGCAGTGTCGTTGGGATTAGCACAGATACGCAGTATTTT
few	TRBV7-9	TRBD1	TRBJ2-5	CASSLDVGTGVQTQYF	TGTGCCAGCAGCTTAGATGTCGGGACAGGGGTGCAGACCCAGTACTTC
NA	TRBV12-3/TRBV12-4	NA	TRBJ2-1	CASSLLSGSYNEQFF	TGTGCCAGCAGTTTACTTAGCGGTTCCTACAATGAGCAGTTCTTC
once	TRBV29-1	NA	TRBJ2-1	CSVLRYNEQFF	TGCAGCGTTCTCCGTTACAATGAGCAGTTCTTC
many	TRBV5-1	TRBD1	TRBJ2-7	CASSPRQGGYEQYF	TGCGCCAGCAGCCCGAGACAGGGTGGCTACGAGCAGTACTTC
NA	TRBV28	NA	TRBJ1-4	CASSFARGGSNEKLFF	TGTGCCAGCAGTTTTGCCAGGGGAGGATCTAATGAAAAACTGTTTTTT
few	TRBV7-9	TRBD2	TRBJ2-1	CASSFTSGINEQFF	TGTGCCAGCAGCTTTACTAGCGGGATCAATGAGCAGTTCTTC
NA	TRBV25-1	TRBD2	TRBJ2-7	CASSESGRAYEQYF	TGTGCCAGCAGTGAAAGCGGGAGGGCCTACGAGCAGTACTTC
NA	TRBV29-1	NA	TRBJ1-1	CSVVQGSTEAFF	TGCAGCGTTGTTCAGGGTAGCACTGAAGCTTTCTTT
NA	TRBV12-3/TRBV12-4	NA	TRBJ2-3	CASNLRGSTDTQYF	TGTGCCAGCAATTTACGGGGTAGCACAGATACGCAGTATTTT
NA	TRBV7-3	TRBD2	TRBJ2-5	CASSPHTGRAGETQYF	TGTGCCAGCAGCCCGCATACGGGGAGGGCCGGGGAGACCCAGTACTTC